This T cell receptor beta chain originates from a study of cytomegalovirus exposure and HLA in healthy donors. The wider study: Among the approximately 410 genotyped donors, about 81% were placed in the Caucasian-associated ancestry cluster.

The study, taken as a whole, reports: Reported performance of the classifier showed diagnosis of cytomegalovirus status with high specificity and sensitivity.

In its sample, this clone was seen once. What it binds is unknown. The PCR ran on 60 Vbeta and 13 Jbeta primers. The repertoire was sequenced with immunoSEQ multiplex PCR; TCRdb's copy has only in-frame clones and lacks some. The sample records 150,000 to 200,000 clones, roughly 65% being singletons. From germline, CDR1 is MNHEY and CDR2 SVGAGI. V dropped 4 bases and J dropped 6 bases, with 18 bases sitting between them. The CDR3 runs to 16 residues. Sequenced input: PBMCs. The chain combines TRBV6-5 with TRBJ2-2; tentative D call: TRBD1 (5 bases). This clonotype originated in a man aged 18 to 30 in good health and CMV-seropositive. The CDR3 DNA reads TGTGCCAGCAGTTCATCGAACTCAGGGTATCCCGGGGAGCTGTTTTTT. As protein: CASSSSNSGYPGELFF.